These 29 T cell receptor beta chains were all obtained from the same sample, sequenced in a study of chemoradiotherapy in HPV16-positive cancers. Sequenced by immunoSEQ multiplex PCR; TCRdb stores in-frame clones only, minus some. This repertoire shows fewer than 15,000 clones, under 95% found once; its top ten account for around 2.9%. Sample: blood, taken from a patient who underwent chemoradiotherapy. These receptors were obtained from a human donor with HPV-associated anogenital cancer.

Written as DNA, the CDR3 is TGTGCCAGCAGGATGACAGGGAATAGCAATCAGCCCCAGCATTTT. It yields the protein CASRMTGNSNQPQHF. V usage is TRBV6-5 and J usage is TRBJ1-5; TRBD1 matches at 7 bases. CDR1 is MNHEY, CDR2 SVGAGI, per germline. The trim removed 6 bases at V and 0 bases at J, leaving 5 bases unmatched. CDR3 length: 15 residues.

The V call is TRBV7-9, the J call TRBJ1-2, with 10 bases lining up with TRBD1. Germline values: CDR1 SEHNR, CDR2 FQNEAQ (reference sequence). The CDR3 sequence is 14 residues long. J lost 8 bases, V lost 5 bases, and 8 bases had no gene match. CDR3 DNA: TGTGCCAGCAGCCAGGACAGGGGGGTACGGGGCTACACCTTC. Amino acids: CASSQDRGVRGYTF.

The chain employs TRBV7-6 and TRBJ2-1, with D perhaps given as TRBD1 or TRBD2 (6 bases each). CDR1 SGHVS and CDR2 FNYEAQ come from the germline V gene. The CDR3 covers 14 residues. V was pared by 0 bases and J by 8 bases, with 11 bases between. The CDR3 reads CASSLAGGLDEQFF. DNA of the CDR3: TGTGCCAGCAGCTTAGCGGGGGGCCTTGATGAGCAGTTCTTC.

J is TRBJ2-3 and V is TRBV19; 7 bases match TRBD2. The V gene's germline CDR1 is LNHDA and CDR2 SQIVND (reference sequence). The V gene end was trimmed by 3 bases and the J gene end by 2 bases; junction bases not matched to a gene: 5. The length of the CDR3 is 15 residues. DNA for the CDR3: TGTGCCAGTAGTATGTGGGGGGGGGTCACAGATACGCAGTATTTT. Amino acid sequence: CASSMWGGVTDTQYF. The complete variable domain, with remaining parts taken from reference TRBV19 and TRBJ2-3, reads DGGITQSPKYLFRKEGQNVTLSCEQNLNHDAMYWYRQDPGQGLRLIYYSQIVNDFQKGDIAEGYSVSREKKESFPLTVTSAQKNPTAFYLCASSMWGGVTDTQYFGPGTRLTVL.

This chain uses TRBV6-5 with TRBJ2-5; 7 nucleotides agree with TRBD1. Per germline, CDR1 MNHEY and CDR2 SVGAGI. V lost 6 bases and J lost 5; bases outside the gene matches: 6. This CDR3 is built from 13 residues. The CDR3 loop reads CASRPDRVETQYF. CDR3 nucleotides: TGTGCCAGCAGGCCCGACAGGGTTGAGACCCAGTACTTC.

The chain's CDR3 is CASSGWGTLNTEAFF. CDR3 nucleotide sequence: TGCGCCAGCAGCGGATGGGGGACCTTGAACACTGAAGCTTTCTTT. This chain links TRBV5-1 with TRBJ1-1; weak D call: TRBD1 (5 bases). The V end was cut by 4 bases, the J end by 0 bases, with 13 bases between. Germline V gives CDR1 SGHRS, CDR2 YFSETQ. CDR3 size: 15 residues.

V is TRBV9 and J is TRBJ2-7; TRBD2 matches at 9 bases. CDR3 length: 14 residues. After removal of 2 bases from V and 2 bases from J, the junction contained 2 bases not matched to a gene. The germline V gene has CDR1 SGDLS and CDR2 YYNGEE. As DNA, the CDR3 is TGTGCCAGCAGCGTTAGCGGGGGAACCTACGAGCAGTACTTC. It specifies CASSVSGGTYEQYF.

This clone was observed a single time. The gene calls are TRBV5-1 and TRBJ1-6; D uncertain. The germline CDR1 and CDR2 sequences are SGHRS and YFSETQ. This CDR3 comprises 14 residues. Trimming removed 2 bases at V and 8 bases at J, with 11 bases between. The CDR3: CASSLGDVYSPLHF. The CDR3 nucleotides read TGCGCCAGCAGCTTAGGTGATGTCTATTCACCCCTCCACTTT. The variable domain in full, completed from reference TRBV5-1 and TRBJ1-6, reads KAGVTQTPRYLIKTRGQQVTLSCSPISGHRSVSWYQQTPGQGLQFLFEYFSETQRNKGNFPGRFSGRQFSNSRSEMNVSTLELGDSALYLCASSLGDVYSPLHFGNGTRLTVT.

The V call is TRBV27, the J call TRBJ1-5; D gene unclear. The germline V and J ends were trimmed by 2 bases and 6 bases, with 14 bases remaining between them. The CDR3 is 15 amino acids. Germline loops: CDR1 MNHEY, CDR2 SMNVEV (reference sequence). CDR3 region: CASSLISGRGQPQHF. As DNA, the CDR3 is TGTGCCAGCAGTTTAATTAGTGGGCGGGGTCAGCCCCAGCATTTT.

The chain uses TRBV4-2 and TRBJ2-7; D may be TRBD2 (6 bases). CDR1 and CDR2 from the germline V gene are LGHNA and YNFKEQ. Trimming took off 4 bases at V and 2 bases at J, with 12 bases between the two ends. The CDR3 covers 14 residues. The CDR3 DNA reads TGTGCCAGCAGCCGAGAGACTAGAACCTACGAGCAGTACTTC. It is translated as CASSRETRTYEQYF.

The chain carries TRBV15 and TRBJ2-2, with TRBD1 identical over 9 bases. Per germline, CDR1 LNHNV and CDR2 YYDKDF (reference sequence). V shed 4 bases and J 5 bases; nucleotides not matched to a gene: 5. The CDR3 is made up of 15 amino acids. CDR3 nucleotides: TGTGCCACCAGCATCGACAGGGGGAATACCGGGGAGCTGTTTTTT. This gives the protein CATSIDRGNTGELFF. Looking up the rest from reference TRBV15 and TRBJ2-2 gives the full variable domain: DAMVIQNPRYQVTQFGKPVTLSCSQTLNHNVMYWYQQKSSQAPKLLFHYYDKDFNNEADTPDNFQSRRPNTSFCFLDIRSPGLGDTAMYLCATSIDRGNTGELFFGEGSRLTVL.

The chain joins TRBV27 to TRBJ2-1, with a weak D call TRBD1 (6 bases). Deletions cut 5 bases from V and 9 bases from J, with 14 bases between. The CDR3 has 13 amino acids. The germline V gene encodes CDR1 MNHEY and CDR2 SMNVEV (reference sequence). CDR3: CASSQNRVGEQFF. Written as DNA, the CDR3 is TGTGCCAGCAGTCAAAACAGGGTGGGTGAGCAGTTCTTC.

This rearrangement joins TRBV5-6 to TRBJ1-4; D perhaps matches TRBD1 (6 bases). Germline V lookup: CDR1 SGHDT, CDR2 YYEEEE. V lost 4 bases and J 4 bases, leaving 14 bases between the germline ends. CDR3 length: 15 amino acids. CDR3 protein: CASSNHGTSNEKLFF. The CDR3 DNA sequence: TGTGCCAGCAGCAACCACGGGACAAGTAATGAAAAACTGTTTTTT.

This clone was seen just once. The genes are TRBV11-3 and TRBJ2-2, with a possible D match to TRBD1 (5 bases). The germline gives CDR1 SGHNT, CDR2 YENEEA. Trimming removed 1 base at V and 3 bases at J, with 12 bases between. The CDR3 totals 16 residues. CDR3 DNA sequence: TGTGCCAGCAGCTTAGGGCAGGGCGCCTACACCGGGGAGCTGTTTTTT. It yields the protein CASSLGQGAYTGELFF.

The chain links TRBV7-2 to TRBJ1-2; possibly TRBD1 for D (5 bases). Germline CDR1 and CDR2: SGHTA and FQGNSA. Trimming shortened V by 5 bases and J by 5 bases, and 18 bases separated the two germline ends. This CDR3 contains 15 residues. Here the CDR3 reads CASSANQGRTYGYTF. The DNA for the CDR3 is TGTGCCAGCAGCGCCAATCAGGGACGGACTTATGGCTACACCTTC. The entire variable domain, with the rest obtained from reference TRBV7-2 and TRBJ1-2, is as follows: GAGVSQSPSNKVTEKGKDVELRCDPISGHTALYWYRQSLGQGLEFLIYFQGNSAPDKSGLPSDRFSAERTGGSVSTLTIQRTQQEDSAVYLCASSANQGRTYGYTFGSGTRLTVV.

The J gene is TRBJ2-5, the V gene TRBV18, with no clear D. The germline CDR1 and CDR2 sequences are KGHSH and LQKENI. The CDR3 has 11 amino acids. With 1 base removed from V and 5 bases from J, the gap between germline ends came to 2 bases. The CDR3 DNA follows: TGTGCCAGCTCACCACGGGAGACCCAGTACTTC. This translates into CASSPRETQYF.

J is TRBJ2-2 and V is TRBV27; 7 positions match TRBD1. The germline gives CDR1 MNHEY, CDR2 SMNVEV (reference sequence). The CDR3 totals 16 residues. V lost 5 bases and J lost 1; bases outside the gene matches: 7. This CDR3 is CASSISTGKNTGELFF. CDR3 nucleotide sequence: TGTGCCAGCAGTATCTCGACAGGGAAGAACACCGGGGAGCTGTTTTTT.

This clone was picked up one time. The rearrangement links TRBV6-5 to TRBJ1-5; the D is unclear. The CDR3 is 15 residues long. Germline CDR1 reads MNHEY; CDR2 reads SVGAGI. V dropped 8 bases and J dropped 1 base, with 15 bases sitting between them. The CDR3 region is CASAEGVISNQPQHF. In nucleotides, the CDR3 is TGTGCCAGCGCGGAGGGAGTCATAAGCAATCAGCCCCAGCATTTT.

The CDR3: CASSEDSSDEQFF. For the CDR3, the DNA is TGTGCCAGCAGTGAGGACAGCTCGGATGAGCAGTTCTTC. This chain joins TRBV2 and TRBJ2-1; a possible D gene is TRBD1 (6 bases). Per germline, CDR1 SNHLY and CDR2 FYNNEI. This CDR3 region has 13 residues. Trimming removed 3 bases at V and 8 bases at J, with 11 bases between.

This chain uses TRBV7-2 with TRBJ2-1; 9 bases are a match to TRBD2. The CDR3 runs 15 residues. Germline values: CDR1 SGHTA, CDR2 FQGNSA. Losses at the gene ends were 3 bases for V and 6 bases for J; bases not matched to a gene: 6. The CDR3 DNA reads TGTGCCAGCAGCTTGGGACTAGCTGCTTCCAATGAGCAGTTCTTC. The encoded protein is CASSLGLAASNEQFF.

The chain joins TRBV11-3 to TRBJ2-7, with unresolved D. V was trimmed by 3 bases and J by 6 bases, leaving 6 bases between them. Germline V gene sequence: CDR1 SGHNT, CDR2 YENEEA. This CDR3 spans 11 amino acids. CDR3 region: CASSFLGEQYF. CDR3 coding DNA: TGTGCCAGCAGCTTTTTAGGCGAGCAGTACTTC.

CDR3: CASSSQGMGTEAFF. The CDR3, as DNA: TGTGCCAGCAGTTCTCAGGGGATGGGAACTGAAGCTTTCTTT. The chain carries TRBV13 and TRBJ1-1; TRBD1 might be the D (6 bases). V was shortened by 6 bases and J by 5 bases, with 16 bases between the two germline ends. The CDR3 is 14 amino acids. Germline-derived CDR1 and CDR2 are PRHDT and FYEKMQ (reference sequence).

The DNA of the CDR3 is TGTGCCAGCAGCTTCACTGGGACTAGCGGGGGGGCCTCCTACAATGAGCAGTTCTTC. Translated: CASSFTGTSGGASYNEQFF. The J gene is TRBJ2-1, the V gene TRBV7-3; the match to TRBD2 covers 16 bases. Germline CDR1 reads SGHTA; CDR2 reads FQGTGA. CDR3 length: 19 residues. The V gene end was trimmed by 3 bases and the J gene end by 0 bases; junction bases not matched to a gene: 5. Looking up the rest from reference TRBV7-3 and TRBJ2-1 gives the full variable domain: GAGVSQTPSNKVTEKGKYVELRCDPISGHTALYWYRQSLGQGPEFLIYFQGTGAADDSGLPNDRFFAVRPEGSVSTLKIQRTERGDSAVYLCASSFTGTSGGASYNEQFFGPGTRLTVL.

The chain has TRBV14 and TRBJ2-5; 11 bases align to TRBD2. CDR1 and CDR2 from the germline V gene are SGHDN and FVKESK. With 4 bases clipped from V and 14 bases from J, the junction kept 6 bases outside the gene matches. This CDR3 is built from 12 residues. The CDR3 nucleotides read TGTGCCAGCAGCCCTAGCGGGGGGCCTTTTTACTTC. It specifies CASSPSGGPFYF.

This clone was counted a few times. The chain has TRBV5-4 and TRBJ2-7; no reliable D call. The CDR3 extends over 12 amino acids. CDR1 and CDR2 (germline): SGHNT, YYREEE (reference sequence). Trimming pared 5 bases from V and 0 bases from J, leaving 6 bases between. The CDR3 protein is CASSASSYEQYF. CDR3 sequence (DNA): TGTGCCAGCAGTGCTAGCTCCTACGAGCAGTACTTC.

The chain uses TRBV15 and TRBJ1-1; D not certain. V was trimmed by 0 bases and J by 1 base, leaving 9 bases between them. CDR1 is LNHNV, CDR2 YYDKDF, per germline (reference sequence). There are 15 residues in the CDR3. CDR3 sequence (DNA): TGTGCCACCAGCAGAGATAAACAGCCGAACACTGAAGCTTTCTTT. Translation: CATSRDKQPNTEAFF.

The chain is built from TRBV5-1 and TRBJ2-5; 9 bases are a match to TRBD1. J lost 5 bases, V lost 4 bases, and 12 bases had no gene match. Germline assignment: CDR1 SGHRS and CDR2 YFSETQ. The CDR3 runs 16 residues. DNA of the CDR3: TGCGCCAGCAGCGGACAGGGGACCTTCAGATTGGAGACCCAGTACTTC. Its protein product is CASSGQGTFRLETQYF. The whole variable domain, filled in from reference TRBV5-1 and TRBJ2-5, reads KAGVTQTPRYLIKTRGQQVTLSCSPISGHRSVSWYQQTPGQGLQFLFEYFSETQRNKGNFPGRFSGRQFSNSRSEMNVSTLELGDSALYLCASSGQGTFRLETQYFGPGTRLLVL.

The V call is TRBV18, the J call TRBJ2-5; D unclear. This CDR3 region has 13 residues. V lost 2 bases and J 1 base, leaving 5 bases between the germline ends. Germline assignment: CDR1 KGHSH and CDR2 LQKENI. The CDR3 nucleotides are TGTGCCAGCTCACCAAAGCTCCAAGAGACCCAGTACTTC. This sequence encodes CASSPKLQETQYF. The entire variable domain, with the rest obtained from reference TRBV18 and TRBJ2-5, is as follows: NAGVMQNPRHLVRRRGQEARLRCSPMKGHSHVYWYRQLPEEGLKFMVYLQKENIIDESGMPKERFSAEFPKEGPSILRIQQVVRGDSAAYFCASSPKLQETQYFGPGTRLLVL.

The DNA of the CDR3 is TGTGCCAGCTCACCGCCTGGGCAATCTTCACGTTCACCCCTCCACTTT. It is translated as CASSPPGQSSRSPLHF. J is TRBJ1-6 and V is TRBV18; D remains unclear. The CDR3 contains 16 residues. CDR1 is KGHSH, CDR2 LQKENI, per germline. V was shortened by 3 bases and J by 9 bases, with 18 bases between the two germline ends.